This T cell receptor (beta chain) emerged from a study of Ad26.COV2.S vaccination and SARS-CoV-2 variants. Profiling relied on immunoSEQ multiplex PCR, and the TCRdb table lists in-frame clones only, not all of them. The sample shows fewer than 100,000 clones, roughly 84% of them seen only once. The V gene end was trimmed by 8 bases and the J gene end by 3 bases; junction bases not matched to a gene: 5. Germline V gene sequence: CDR1 MNHEY, CDR2 SMNVEV (reference sequence). CDR3 length equals 14 residues. This sequence joins TRBV27 and TRBJ2-7; 12 bases are a match to TRBD2. The TCR was taken from a human donor who had recovered from COVID-19. The sequences come from peripheral blood, collected after recovery from COVID-19. The DNA for the CDR3 is TGTGCCAGCGGACTAGCGGGATATGACTACGAGCAGTACTTC. It encodes CASGLAGYDYEQYF.